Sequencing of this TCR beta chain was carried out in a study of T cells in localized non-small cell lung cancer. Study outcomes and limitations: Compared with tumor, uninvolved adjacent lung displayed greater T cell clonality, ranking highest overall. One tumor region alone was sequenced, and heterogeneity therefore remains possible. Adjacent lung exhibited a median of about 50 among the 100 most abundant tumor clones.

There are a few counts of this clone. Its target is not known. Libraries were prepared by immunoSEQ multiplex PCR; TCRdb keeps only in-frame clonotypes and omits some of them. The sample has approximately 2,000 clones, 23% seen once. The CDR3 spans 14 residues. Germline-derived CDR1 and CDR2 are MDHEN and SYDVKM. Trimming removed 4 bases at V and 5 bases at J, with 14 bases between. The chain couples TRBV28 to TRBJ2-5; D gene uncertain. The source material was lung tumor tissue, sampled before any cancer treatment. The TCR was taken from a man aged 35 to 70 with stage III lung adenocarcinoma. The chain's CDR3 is CASSSPDLRETQYF. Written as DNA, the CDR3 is TGTGCCAGCAGTTCCCCAGACTTACGGGAGACCCAGTACTTC.